The 8 T cell receptor beta chains given below trace back to one sample, sequenced in a study of blood T cell repertoires in COVID-19. Some clones are missing from TCRdb's copy, which holds only in-frame ones; the method was immunoSEQ multiplex PCR. The sample has more than 300,000 clones, roughly 90% seen once. Sequencing input: PBMCs or T cells enriched from blood (not recorded which). The receptor source for this set is a woman in her twenties or thirties who had recovered from COVID-19.

The chain uses TRBV28 and TRBJ1-1, with a weak D call TRBD1 (6 bases). This CDR3 contains 15 residues. The ends were cut back, 4 bases at V and 2 bases at J, with 14 bases in the middle. Germline CDR1 is MDHEN and CDR2 is SYDVKM. The CDR3 sequence is CASSSGTPPNTEAFF. In DNA, the CDR3 is TGTGCCAGCAGTTCCGGGACACCTCCTAACACTGAAGCTTTCTTT.

This clone was recorded once. This rearrangement joins TRBV7-2 to TRBJ1-3; TRBD1 is a possible D gene (5 bases). The germline CDR1 and CDR2 sequences are SGHTA and FQGNSA. CDR3 length equals 17 residues. V was pared by 0 bases and J by 1 base, with 13 bases between. This chain's CDR3 is CASSLAGRGSSGNTIYF. The CDR3 DNA is TGTGCCAGCAGCTTAGCGGGGCGGGGCTCTTCTGGAAACACCATATATTTT. Using reference TRBV7-2 and TRBJ1-3 for the parts outside the CDR3, the full variable domain is GAGVSQSPSNKVTEKGKDVELRCDPISGHTALYWYRQSLGQGLEFLIYFQGNSAPDKSGLPSDRFSAERTGGSVSTLTIQRTQQEDSAVYLCASSLAGRGSSGNTIYFGEGSWLTVV.

V gene TRBV28 combines with J gene TRBJ1-2; D perhaps matches TRBD1 (5 bases). CDR1 is MDHEN and CDR2 is SYDVKM in the germline V gene. CDR3 length: 12 amino acids. V was cut by 5 bases and J by 4 bases, with 8 bases left in between. The CDR3 nucleotides are TGTGCCAGCAGTAGACAGCTCTATGGCTACACCTTC. This gives the protein CASSRQLYGYTF.

The V call is TRBV28, the J call TRBJ2-7; 7 positions agree with TRBD1. CDR3 size: 13 residues. Per the germline V gene, CDR1 is MDHEN and CDR2 is SYDVKM. With 3 bases clipped from V and 5 bases from J, the junction kept 4 bases outside the gene matches. In DNA form, the CDR3 reads TGTGCCAGCAGTTTGGACAGGTACCACGAGCAGTACTTC. Its protein product is CASSLDRYHEQYF.

The chain carries TRBV7-2 and TRBJ2-5, with 8 bases that match TRBD2. The germline CDR1 and CDR2 sequences are SGHTA and FQGNSA. J was trimmed by 2 bases and V by 0 bases; bases with no gene match: 5. The CDR3 covers 16 residues. This CDR3 reads CASSLAPASGQETQYF. CDR3 DNA: TGTGCCAGCAGCTTAGCTCCGGCTAGCGGGCAAGAGACCCAGTACTTC.

The J gene is TRBJ1-2, the V gene TRBV28, with D unresolved. There are 13 residues in the CDR3. V dropped 7 bases and J dropped 4 bases, with 13 bases sitting between them. Germline V gene lookup returns CDR1 MDHEN and CDR2 SYDVKM. The CDR3 is CASMVRVPYGYTF. The CDR3 DNA reads TGTGCCAGCATGGTACGAGTCCCCTATGGCTACACCTTC.

The gene calls are TRBV7-2 and TRBJ1-5; D perhaps matches TRBD1 (6 bases). The germline V gene encodes CDR1 SGHTA and CDR2 FQGNSA. CDR3 length: 13 amino acids. V was pared by 6 bases and J by 4 bases, with 10 bases between. The CDR3 DNA reads TGTGCCAGCAGTTCGGACAGAAATCAGCCCCAGCATTTT. Its translation is CASSSDRNQPQHF. Together with reference TRBV7-2 and TRBJ1-5, the CDR3 gives the full variable domain: GAGVSQSPSNKVTEKGKDVELRCDPISGHTALYWYRQSLGQGLEFLIYFQGNSAPDKSGLPSDRFSAERTGGSVSTLTIQRTQQEDSAVYLCASSSDRNQPQHFGDGTRLSIL.

The chain has TRBV18 and TRBJ1-6, with 10 bases identical to TRBD1. Per the germline V gene, CDR1 is KGHSH and CDR2 is LQKENI. The CDR3 extends over 15 amino acids. J lost 7 bases, V lost 2 bases, and 2 bases had no gene match. The CDR3 coding sequence is TGTGCCAGCTCACCAGGGACAGGGGACAATTCACCCCTCCACTTT. It codes for CASSPGTGDNSPLHF. Looking up the rest from reference TRBV18 and TRBJ1-6 gives the full variable domain: NAGVMQNPRHLVRRRGQEARLRCSPMKGHSHVYWYRQLPEEGLKFMVYLQKENIIDESGMPKERFSAEFPKEGPSILRIQQVVRGDSAAYFCASSPGTGDNSPLHFGNGTRLTVT.